The clone carrying this T cell receptor beta chain was seen a few times. Original processing methods: Counts of nucleated cells, estimated from reference gene primer amplification, were obtained. Method: immunoSEQ multiplex PCR; TCRdb's copy keeps in-frame clones and lacks some. Clone size and the V and J calls come from that table; the DNA yielded D and trimming. The sample includes some 120,000 clones, around 85% seen only once; the top ten take approximately 18%. Between the trimmed V and J ends, which lost 2 bases and 7 bases, there was a span of 14 bases. Germline V gene data show CDR1 as MNHEY and CDR2 as SVGAGI. CDR3 length equals 14 residues. The source of the sample is a study of blood T cell repertoires in COVID-19.

This receptor was identified in a man younger than 45 with COVID-19, enrolled during active disease. The sample taken for sequencing was peripheral blood. V gene TRBV6-5 combines with J gene TRBJ1-2; D might be TRBD1 (6 bases). The DNA of the CDR3 is TGTGCCAGCAGTTACGGCAGGGGTGAGGGTGGCTACACCTTC. Translation: CASSYGRGEGGYTF.